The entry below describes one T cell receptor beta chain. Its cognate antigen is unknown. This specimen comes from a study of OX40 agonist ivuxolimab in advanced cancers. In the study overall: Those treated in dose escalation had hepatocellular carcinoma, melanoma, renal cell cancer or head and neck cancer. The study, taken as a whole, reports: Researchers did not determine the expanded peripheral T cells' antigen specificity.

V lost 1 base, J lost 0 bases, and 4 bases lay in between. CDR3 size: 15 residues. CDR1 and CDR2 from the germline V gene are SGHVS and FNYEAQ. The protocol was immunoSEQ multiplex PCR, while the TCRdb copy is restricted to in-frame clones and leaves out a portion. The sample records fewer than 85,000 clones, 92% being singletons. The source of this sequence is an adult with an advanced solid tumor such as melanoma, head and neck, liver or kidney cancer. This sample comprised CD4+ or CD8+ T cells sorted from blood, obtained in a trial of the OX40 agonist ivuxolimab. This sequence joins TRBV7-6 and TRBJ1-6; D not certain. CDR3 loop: CASSLGGSYNSPLHF. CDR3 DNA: TGTGCCAGCAGCTTAGGGGGCTCCTATAATTCACCCCTCCACTTT. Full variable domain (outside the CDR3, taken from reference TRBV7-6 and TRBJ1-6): GAGVSQSPRYKVTKRGQDVALRCDPISGHVSLYWYRQALGQGPEFLTYFNYEAQQDKSGLPNDRFSAERPEGSISTLTIQRTEQRDSAMYRCASSLGGSYNSPLHFGNGTRLTVT.